This is a list of T cell receptor beta chains from one sample in a study of control samples from healthy donors and cancer patients. Sequenced by immunoSEQ multiplex PCR; TCRdb stores in-frame clones only, minus some. The sample holds about 150,000 clones, 93% seen once. Sample: blood. The origin of the receptors is a man aged 18 to 30 in good health. Each CDR3 is given with its conserved first and last residue. D genes are given only for firm matches. Not all rows give a size; the values are once, few, many and, for expanded clones, a class.

clone_size | j_call | v_call | d_call | cdr3_nt | cdr3_aa
. | TRBJ2-7 | TRBV6-1 | . | TGTGCCAGCAGTGAAGCCACACTGGCCTCATACGAGCAGTACTTC | CASSEATLASYEQYF
. | TRBJ2-7 | TRBV13 | TRBD1 | TGTGCCAGCAGCCCCCGACAGGGTTACTACGAGCAGTACTTC | CASSPRQGYYEQYF
. | TRBJ1-3 | TRBV13 | . | TGTGCCAGCAAAACGGCGGGGGGCAGCTACTCTGGAAACACCATATATTTT | CASKTAGGSYSGNTIYF
. | TRBJ2-7 | TRBV6-5 | TRBD2 | TGTGCCAGCAGTTCTAGCGGGGTGAACTCCTACGAGCAGTACTTC | CASSSSGVNSYEQYF
. | TRBJ1-1 | TRBV6-5 | . | TGTGCCAGCAGTTACGTCGGGGGCGGAGGGGGCACTGAAGCTTTCTTT | CASSYVGGGGGTEAFF
. | TRBJ1-6 | TRBV28 | . | TGTGCCTCAGCCGCCGGGCCGGGCTATAATTCACCCCTCCACTTT | CASAAGPGYNSPLHF
. | TRBJ2-2 | TRBV5-1 | . | TGCGCCAGCAGCTCCGGGACCGAGAACACCGGGGAGCTGTTTTTT | CASSSGTENTGELFF
. | TRBJ2-1 | TRBV9 | TRBD2 | TGTGCCAGCAGCGTATTCGGGACTAGTGAGGAGCAGTTCTTC | CASSVFGTSEEQFF
. | TRBJ2-5 | TRBV19 | . | TGTGCCAGTAGTATGGTCCAGACATTCCAAGAGACCCAGTACTTC | CASSMVQTFQETQYF
. | TRBJ2-3 | TRBV18 | TRBD2 | TGTGCCAGCTCACCTGGACTAGAAGGCACAGATACGCAGTATTTT | CASSPGLEGTDTQYF
. | TRBJ2-3 | TRBV5-5 | TRBD1 | TGTGCCAGCAAACGGGACAGAAACACAGATACGCAGTATTTT | CASKRDRNTDTQYF
. | TRBJ1-4 | TRBV11-2 | . | TGTGCCAGCAGCTACCCACCAGGCCAGTTTAATGAAAAACTGTTTTTT | CASSYPPGQFNEKLFF
. | TRBJ1-2 | TRBV9 | TRBD1 | TGTGCCAGCAGCGCCGGGACAGGGTGGGTCGGCTACACCTTC | CASSAGTGWVGYTF
. | TRBJ1-5 | TRBV6-6 | . | TGTGCCAGCAGTTACTGGGACCGAGGGAATCAGCCCCAGCATTTT | CASSYWDRGNQPQHF
. | TRBJ2-5 | TRBV24-1 | TRBD2 | TGTGCCACCAGTGATTTGCCTAGAACTAGCGGGAGATGGCGGGAGACCCAGTACTTC | CATSDLPRTSGRWRETQYF
. | TRBJ1-2 | TRBV7-8 | . | TGTGCCAGCAGCTCGCTATTGAACTTCGGAGGCTACACCTTC | CASSSLLNFGGYTF
. | TRBJ2-6 | TRBV2 | TRBD2 | TGTGCCAGCAGTGGGGCAGGGAGGGGATTTGGGGCCAACGTCCTGACTTTC | CASSGAGRGFGANVLTF
. | TRBJ2-7 | TRBV28 | . | TGTGCCAGCGCCGGGGGAATTTCCTACGAGCAGTACTTC | CASAGGISYEQYF
once | TRBJ2-3 | TRBV6-1 | . | TGTGCCAGCAGTGAATGGACCCAAACCCACAGTGCTAGCAAGTATTTT | CASSEWTQTHSASKYF
. | TRBJ1-1 | TRBV2 | . | TGTGCCAGCCAGGATAACACTGAAGCTTTCTTT | CASQDNTEAFF
. | TRBJ1-6 | TRBV5-6 | . | TGTGCCAGCACCATAACCCGGGGACGGAATTCACCCCTCCACTTT | CASTITRGRNSPLHF
few | TRBJ1-2 | TRBV30 | . | TGTGCCTGGAGCAGAGATCGGGGCCTGCCTGGCTACACCTTC | CAWSRDRGLPGYTF
. | TRBJ2-3 | TRBV4-1 | TRBD2 | TGCGCCAGCAGCCAAGCCCTAGGGACTAGCGGGACGAGAGATACGCAGTATTTT | CASSQALGTSGTRDTQYF
. | TRBJ1-6 | TRBV15 | TRBD1 | TGTGCCACCGGGCGGACAGGGTATAATTCACCCCTCCACTTT | CATGRTGYNSPLHF
. | TRBJ1-1 | TRBV13 | . | TGTGCCAGCAGCGCGGGACACCGGGGAGTGGAAGCTTTCTTT | CASSAGHRGVEAFF
. | TRBJ1-1 | TRBV27 | . | TGTGCCAGCAGTTTGGGGGGTCTTCCGGGGACTGAAGCTTTCTTT | CASSLGGLPGTEAFF
. | TRBJ2-7 | TRBV27 | . | TGTGCCAGCAGTTTACAGGGGCTCTTTGGCGAGCAGTACTTC | CASSLQGLFGEQYF
. | TRBJ2-2 | TRBV6-5 | TRBD1 | TGTGCCAGCGGGACAGGGGGCACGGCCACCGGGGAGCTGTTTTTT | CASGTGGTATGELFF